The rows below give T cell receptor beta chains drawn from one sample of a study of tumor-infiltrating lymphocytes in primary liver carcinoma. TCRdb analysed the multiplex PCR reads with MiXCR anew, one entry per CDR3 protein. The profile shows tens of thousands of distinct CDR3 sequences, roughly 75% of them singletons. Sequenced material: tumor-adjacent normal liver tissue. Receptors were obtained from a young woman with primary liver carcinoma and hepatitis B virus infection. The CDR3 runs from the conserved cysteine through the conserved F or W.

j_call v_call cdr3_aa
TRBJ2-3 TRBV7-9 CASRLERGRQEDTQYF
TRBJ2-1 TRBV11-2 CTSSLRSGNSPSYNEQFF
TRBJ2-3 TRBV11-2 CASSRRGGLGTDTRYF
TRBJ2-5 TRBV11-2 CACTGLGMKGTQYF
TRBJ1-1 TRBV29-1 CSSGQLNTGAFF
TRBJ2-7 TRBV4-2 CASSQYMAYGQYF
TRBJ2-7 TRBV30 CTWRGLAGKSYEQCF
TRBJ2-1 TRBV5-4 CASSLTQVDEQFF
TRBJ2-7 TRBV6-2/TRBV6-3 CASTSRSGTEVDVQYF
TRBJ1-2 TRBV4-3 CTSSAELEIYAYTF
TRBJ1-5 TRBV6-2/TRBV6-3 CASSYEPARPQHF
TRBJ1-5 TRBV18 CASSPKGTRDQPQHF
TRBJ1-6 TRBV4-2 CASSHLWGGNSPFHF
TRBJ1-1 TRBV7-2 CASSLLTGLLNTEAFF
TRBJ2-3 TRBV2 CASSVGTSSTDTQYF
TRBJ2-2 TRBV4-2 CASSRRGTGVNTGELFF
TRBJ1-5 TRBV29-1 CSVGVWFGPNRPQHF
TRBJ2-7 TRBV4-2 CASDPGGGANYEQYF
TRBJ2-6 TRBV28 CASSLTRQPGRGANVLTF
TRBJ1-1 TRBV11-2 CARSPVAEAFF
TRBJ2-3 TRBV15 CATSRDGTGDTQYF
TRBJ2-2 TRBV15 CVTSTSTTGELFF
TRBJ2-7 TRBV28 CTSSRQGEAYEQYF
TRBJ2-3 TRBV4-3 CASSQSVWLGDPGDTQYF
TRBJ2-2 TRBV12-3/TRBV12-4 CATSPSGRASTGEPFF
TRBJ2-5 TRBV4-1 CASSQEEMAVTQYF
TRBJ2-2 TRBV6-1 CPSTSTGFVRELLF
TRBJ2-5 TRBV4-3 CASSQVRPERETQYF
TRBJ2-1 TRBV5-4 CASSFIGGEDEQFF
TRBJ2-3 TRBV10-3 CTITREGLTNTQYF
TRBJ1-2 TRBV30 CAWSMSTGGGYGYTF
TRBJ2-1 TRBV11-2 CASSTSLARGYNEQFF
TRBJ2-1 TRBV4-3 CASSQGAYNEQFF
TRBJ2-1 TRBV7-6 CASSPPGGRANEQFF
TRBJ2-3 TRBV29-1 CSVGQGATDMQYF
TRBJ1-5 TRBV7-2 CASSLFGGYDEPQHF